These 25 T cell receptor beta chains originate from one sample sequenced in a study of T-cell reconstitution after alpha-beta-depleted transplantation in children. It was with unique molecular identifiers that the TCRbeta library was prepared. MiXCR, applied by TCRdb to the PCR reads, yields one record per CDR3 protein. Of more than 400,000 distinct CDR3 sequences listed, about an eighth are singletons. This specimen was PBMCs, mostly from graft donor cells, taken 180 days after TCRalphabeta/CD19-depleted stem cell transplant. These receptors all stem from a female patient younger than 10 who had a stem cell transplant for aplastic anemia, so the T cells may come from the graft donor.

V and J are TRBV7-2 and TRBJ2-1; D not certain. Germline values: CDR1 SGHTA, CDR2 FQGNSA. V was cut by 8 bases and J by 5 bases, with 13 bases left in between. This CDR3 has 13 residues. The CDR3 spells CASCYLGDNEQFF. Here the CDR3 DNA reads TGTGCCAGCTGTTACCTTGGGGACAATGAGCAGTTCTTC.

V and J are TRBV19 and TRBJ2-1; possible D gene TRBD2, 6 bases. Between the trimmed V and J ends, which lost 3 bases and 7 bases, there was a span of 19 bases. The CDR3 is made up of 16 amino acids. Germline V gene sequence: CDR1 LNHDA, CDR2 SQIVND (reference sequence). This CDR3 is CASSIRGGMAANEQFF. The CDR3, as DNA: TGTGCCAGTAGTATTAGGGGCGGGATGGCGGCGAATGAGCAGTTCTTC.

This clonotype was seen a handful of times. The CDR3 DNA reads as TGTGCCAGCAGCTTAGCGCATCCGAGCGGGGGAGTCGGCAATGAGCAGTTCTTC. Its translation is CASSLAHPSGGVGNEQFF. The chain uses TRBV7-7 and TRBJ2-1; 8 bases align to TRBD2. CDR1 is SSHAT and CDR2 is FNYEAQ in the germline V gene (reference sequence). The V gene end was trimmed by 0 bases and the J gene end by 6 bases; junction bases not matched to a gene: 13. CDR3 size: 18 residues.

CDR3 coding DNA: TGCGCCAGCAGCCAAGATCACTATAGCGGGATCTACGAGCAGTACGTC. This codes for CASSQDHYSGIYEQYV. The chain recombines TRBV4-3 with TRBJ2-7, with 8 nucleotides matching TRBD2. The CDR3 extends over 16 amino acids. V was clipped by 0 bases and J by 3 bases; unmatched bases: 7. The germline V gene encodes CDR1 LGHNA and CDR2 YSLEER.

This clonotype was seen a few times. V and J are TRBV20-1 and TRBJ2-1, with TRBD2 as a possible D gene (6 bases). The CDR3 contains 12 residues. The ends were cut back, 4 bases at V and 3 bases at J, with 7 bases in the middle. Germline CDR1 reads DFQATT; CDR2 reads SNEGSKA (reference sequence). CDR3 amino acids: CSANSGYNEQFF. The CDR3 region has the DNA TGCAGTGCTAATAGCGGCTACAATGAGCAGTTCTTC.

This clonotype was picked up a small number of times. At one end the junction does not follow the germline gene, possibly because of a read error. The chain recombines TRBV11-2 with TRBJ2-1; 13 nucleotides agree with TRBD2. The CDR3 sequence is 18 residues long. Germline assignment: CDR1 SGHAT and CDR2 FQNNGV. CDR3 amino acids: CASSLDRGQGTSGIYPHF. CDR3 bases: TGTGCCAGCAGCTTAGATCGAGGACAGGGGACTAGCGGGATCTACCCCCACTTC.

CDR3 coding DNA: TGTGCCAGCAGCTTCCGGGACCACTACAATGAGCAGTTCTTC. The encoded protein is CASSFRDHYNEQFF. This chain joins TRBV11-2 and TRBJ2-1; the D gene could be TRBD1 or TRBD2 (5 bases each). Germline values: CDR1 SGHAT, CDR2 FQNNGV. The CDR3 sequence is 14 residues long. Trimming left V 3 bases short and J 3 bases short, with 9 bases between.

This clonotype was counted between two and nine times. The CDR3 coding sequence is TGCAGTGCTAGAGATTTTGGGACAGGGGGCATTGTTAATGGCTACACCTTC. It yields the protein CSARDFGTGGIVNGYTF. J is TRBJ1-2 and V is TRBV20-1; 12 bases are shared with TRBD1. Germline-derived CDR1 and CDR2 are DFQATT and SNEGSKA (reference sequence). Trimming removed 0 bases from V and 6 bases from J; junction bases left unmatched: 11. The length of the CDR3 is 17 residues.

This clonotype was seen more than once but under ten times. The chain has TRBV28 and TRBJ2-7; D is unclear. The CDR3 contains 14 residues. Deletions cut 7 bases from V and 2 bases from J, with 15 bases between. Per germline, CDR1 MDHEN and CDR2 SYDVKM. In nucleotides, the CDR3 is TGTGCCAGCAACCGCCTCGCGATCGCCTACGAGCAGTACTTC. It translates to CASNRLAIAYEQYF.

This clonotype was observed a handful of times. V and J are TRBV5-5 and TRBJ1-5, with no clear D. CDR3 length equals 16 residues. The germline CDR1 and CDR2 sequences are SGHKS and YYEKEE (reference sequence). V was trimmed by 4 bases and J by 3 bases, leaving 17 bases between them. For the CDR3, the DNA is TGTGCCAGCAGCCCCTCCCTATTGGGCTCCAATCAGCCCCAGCATTTT. It translates to CASSPSLLGSNQPQHF.

This clonotype has just a few counts. The chain is built from TRBV4-3 and TRBJ2-1; 7 bases are a match to TRBD2. The trim removed 0 bases at V and 4 bases at J, leaving 12 bases unmatched. CDR3 length equals 18 residues. Germline V gives CDR1 LGHNA, CDR2 YSLEER. The CDR3 reads CASSQEGLAADQYNEQFF. The CDR3 nucleotides read TGCGCCAGCAGCCAAGAAGGGCTAGCGGCCGACCAATACAATGAGCAGTTCTTC.

This chain joins TRBV6-2 or TRBV6-3 and TRBJ1-5; 7 nucleotides agree with TRBD1. Germline V gene sequence: CDR1 MNHEY, CDR2 SVGEGT. The CDR3 extends over 15 amino acids. V shed 7 bases and J 7 bases; nucleotides not matched to a gene: 13. CDR3 coding DNA: TGTGCCAGCAACGACAGACAGGGTGGAGAACAGCCCCAGCATTTT. It encodes CASNDRQGGEQPQHF.

The chain links TRBV27 to TRBJ2-5; tentatively, D is TRBD2 (5 bases). Per the germline V gene, CDR1 is MNHEY and CDR2 is SMNVEV (reference sequence). The ends were cut back, 2 bases at V and 5 bases at J, with 15 bases in the middle. CDR3 length equals 15 residues. The CDR3 sequence: CASSLIAGAWETQYF. The CDR3 region has the DNA TGTGCCAGCAGTTTAATTGCGGGCGCCTGGGAGACCCAGTACTTC.

Ten or more counts support this clonotype. CDR3 in DNA: TGTGCCAGCAGCCCCCGAGGGACTAGCGGAGATTACGAGCAGTACGTC. Encoded protein: CASSPRGTSGDYEQYV. The chain carries TRBV7-9 and TRBJ2-7; TRBD2 agrees at 11 bases. CDR3 length: 16 amino acids. Trimming took 5 bases from V and 4 from J; bases not matched to a gene: 10. Germline CDR1 reads SEHNR; CDR2 reads FQNEAQ (reference sequence).

This clonotype showed up just a few times. The rearrangement uses TRBV6-5 and TRBJ1-1; D is unresolved. In germline, CDR1 is MNHEY, CDR2 SVGAGI. The CDR3 consists of 13 residues. V dropped 0 bases and J dropped 4 bases, with 6 bases sitting between them. CDR3 DNA: TGTGCCAGCAGTTACTCCAGACGCACTGAAGCTTTCTTT. Its protein is CASSYSRRTEAFF.

This clonotype came up many times. The chain has TRBV28 and TRBJ2-7; TRBD2 aligns across 9 bases. The CDR3 is made up of 14 amino acids. V was pared by 7 bases and J by 2 bases, with 6 bases of the junction left unmatched. Germline CDR1 MDHEN, CDR2 SYDVKM. Here the CDR3 reads CASIHRTSAYEQYF. In DNA form, the CDR3 reads TGTGCCAGCATTCATAGGACTAGCGCCTACGAGCAGTACTTC.

This clonotype has only a few counts. The chain combines TRBV7-2 with TRBJ1-3; the D is unclear. V was pared by 0 bases and J by 5 bases, with 11 bases between. From germline, CDR1 is SGHTA and CDR2 FQGNSA. The CDR3 is 15 amino acids. The chain's CDR3 is CASSLAHRVRNTIYF. The CDR3 nucleotides read TGTGCCAGCAGCTTAGCGCACCGGGTTCGAAACACCATATATTTT.

The chain recombines TRBV5-6 with TRBJ2-3; 9 nucleotides align to TRBD2. Germline V lookup: CDR1 SGHDT, CDR2 YYEEEE. Unmatched junction bases numbered 12, after V lost 4 bases and J lost 3 bases. This CDR3 has 17 amino acids. CDR3 nucleotide sequence: TGTGCCAGCAGCCTCCTCTGGATAGCGGGAGTTACAGATACGCAGTATTTT. Translating gives CASSLLWIAGVTDTQYF. Drawing the rest from reference TRBV5-6 and TRBJ2-3, the complete variable domain is DAGVTQSPTHLIKTRGQQVTLRCSPKSGHDTVSWYQQALGQGPQFIFQYYEEEERQRGNFPDRFSGHQFPNYSSELNVNALLLGDSALYLCASSLLWIAGVTDTQYFGPGTRLTVL.

At least ten counts were recorded for this clonotype. This chain uses TRBV24-1 with TRBJ2-1; D might be TRBD1 (5 bases). V was shortened by 1 base and J by 7 bases, with 10 bases between the two germline ends. This CDR3 comprises 14 residues. Germline V lookup: CDR1 KGHDR, CDR2 SFDVKD. The CDR3 DNA is TGTGCCACCAGTGATTTAGGGGATAGGAATGAGCAGTTCTTC. It encodes CATSDLGDRNEQFF.

V is TRBV7-2 and J is TRBJ1-2; the D is unclear. Germline V gene sequence: CDR1 SGHTA, CDR2 FQGNSA. The length of the CDR3 is 15 residues. Trimming cost V 0 bases and J 4 bases, with 12 bases left between them. The chain's CDR3 is CASSLAPASGYGYTF. CDR3 sequence (DNA): TGTGCCAGCAGCTTAGCGCCTGCCAGCGGCTATGGCTACACCTTC.

The rearrangement joins TRBV5-1 to TRBJ2-2; 8 bases line up with TRBD2. The CDR3 runs to 15 residues. Trimming at V came to 9 bases and at J to 0 bases, leaving 7 bases not matched to a gene. The germline V gene encodes CDR1 SGHRS and CDR2 YFSETQ. The CDR3 protein is CATGPGGPNTGELFF. The CDR3 DNA sequence: TGCGCCACCGGACCGGGAGGGCCGAACACCGGGGAGCTGTTTTTT.

This chain links TRBV5-1 with TRBJ2-1; 7 bases align to TRBD2. Germline V gives CDR1 SGHRS, CDR2 YFSETQ. V shed 7 bases and J 4 bases; nucleotides not matched to a gene: 11. CDR3 length: 15 residues. The CDR3 DNA reads TGCGCCAGCGGGTGGGTCAGCGGGATTTACAATGAGCAGTTCTTC. Translated: CASGWVSGIYNEQFF.

The table lists this clonotype with a few counts. J is TRBJ2-1 and V is TRBV20-1, with D unresolved. Trimming stripped 6 bases from V and 6 bases from J, with 9 bases between. The CDR3 length is 11 residues. Germline V lookup: CDR1 DFQATT, CDR2 SNEGSKA (reference sequence). Here the CDR3 reads CSAYPTNEQFF. In DNA, the CDR3 is TGCAGTGCCTACCCAACCAATGAGCAGTTCTTC.

J is TRBJ2-1 and V is TRBV25-1; D unclear. Germline V gene data show CDR1 as MGHDK and CDR2 as SYGVNS. CDR3 length: 12 amino acids. Trimming left V 1 base short and J 5 bases short, with 3 bases between. In nucleotides, the CDR3 is TGTGCCAGCAGTGAATTTAACAATGAGCAGTTCTTC. Translated, it gives CASSEFNNEQFF.

The J gene is TRBJ2-1, the V gene TRBV29-1; TRBD2 matches 12 bases. This CDR3 region has 16 residues. V was clipped by 6 bases and J by 3 bases; unmatched bases: 9. Germline assignment: CDR1 SQVTM and CDR2 ANQGSEA. The CDR3 reads CSVQTTSGGYYNEQFF. The CDR3 DNA reads as TGCAGCGTGCAAACGACTAGCGGGGGATACTACAATGAGCAGTTCTTC.